These T cell receptor beta chains were read from a single sample in a study of shared clonotypes between healthy human individuals. Some clones are missing from TCRdb's copy, which holds only in-frame ones; the method was immunoSEQ multiplex PCR. The table lists roughly 1,600,000 clones, approximately 98.5% of them singletons. What was sequenced was naive CD4+ T cells sorted from blood. These receptor sequences come from a man aged 25 to 40 in good health. Both conserved end residues are part of each CDR3. Fields, in order: J gene, clone size, V gene, D gene, CDR3 DNA, CDR3 protein. The D gene is left open where the match is weak. Size is omitted from some rows. Given values are once, few, many or a class for expanded clones.

J gene: TRBJ2-2; clone size: NA; V gene: TRBV30; D gene: TRBD2; CDR3 DNA: TGTGCCTGGAGCCCGGGACTAGGTAACACCGGGGAGCTGTTTTTT; CDR3 protein: CAWSPGLGNTGELFF
J gene: TRBJ1-2; clone size: NA; V gene: TRBV5-1; D gene: TRBD1; CDR3 DNA: TGCGCCAGCAGCCAGAACCGGGACAGCCTTCGGAATGGCTACACCTTC; CDR3 protein: CASSQNRDSLRNGYTF
J gene: TRBJ2-2; clone size: NA; V gene: TRBV4-3; D gene: TRBD2; CDR3 DNA: TGCGCCAGCAGCTTGGGACTAGCGTGGACCGGGGAGCTGTTTTTT; CDR3 protein: CASSLGLAWTGELFF
J gene: TRBJ2-2; clone size: once; V gene: TRBV4-3; D gene: TRBD2; CDR3 DNA: TGCGCCAGCAGCCAACCGGGACTAGCGGAAACCGGGGAGCTGTTTTTT; CDR3 protein: CASSQPGLAETGELFF
J gene: TRBJ1-4; clone size: NA; V gene: TRBV2; D gene: NA; CDR3 DNA: TGTGCCAGCAGTGACCCTGGACGGAGAAATGAAAAACTGTTTTTT; CDR3 protein: CASSDPGRRNEKLFF
J gene: TRBJ1-5; clone size: NA; V gene: TRBV4-1; D gene: NA; CDR3 DNA: TGCGCCAGCAGCCATAGCTTCCCGCGGACAGCGCAAAATCAGCCCCAGCATTTT; CDR3 protein: CASSHSFPRTAQNQPQHF
J gene: TRBJ2-2; clone size: NA; V gene: TRBV11-2; D gene: TRBD1; CDR3 DNA: TGTGCCAGCAGCCGGACAGGGGGCGGCGGGGAGCTGTTTTTT; CDR3 protein: CASSRTGGGGELFF
J gene: TRBJ2-3; clone size: NA; V gene: TRBV19; D gene: NA; CDR3 DNA: TGTGCCAGTAGGGGACCCTGGGGCACAGATACGCAGTATTTT; CDR3 protein: CASRGPWGTDTQYF
J gene: TRBJ2-3; clone size: NA; V gene: TRBV11-2; D gene: TRBD2; CDR3 DNA: TGTGCCAGCAGCCCAACCCCTAGCGGGCCTAGCACAGATACGCAGTATTTT; CDR3 protein: CASSPTPSGPSTDTQYF
J gene: TRBJ2-3; clone size: NA; V gene: TRBV7-9; D gene: TRBD1; CDR3 DNA: TGTGCCAGCAGGGAGGTACAGGGGAAGTCTACAGATACGCAGTATTTT; CDR3 protein: CASREVQGKSTDTQYF
J gene: TRBJ1-5; clone size: NA; V gene: TRBV15; D gene: NA; CDR3 DNA: TGTGCCACCAGCAAGGGACACTATGATCAGCCCCAGCATTTT; CDR3 protein: CATSKGHYDQPQHF
J gene: TRBJ2-1; clone size: NA; V gene: TRBV14; D gene: TRBD2; CDR3 DNA: TGTGCCAGCAGACCGGCTGGGGACGGGAGGCCGAACAATGAGCAGTTCTTC; CDR3 protein: CASRPAGDGRPNNEQFF
J gene: TRBJ2-3; clone size: NA; V gene: TRBV7-2; D gene: TRBD2; CDR3 DNA: TGTGCCAGCAGCCGACTAGCGGCTAGGGGGGATACGCAGTATTTT; CDR3 protein: CASSRLAARGDTQYF
J gene: TRBJ2-7; clone size: NA; V gene: TRBV5-4; D gene: NA; CDR3 DNA: TGTGCCAGCAGCTCGCAGGGAAGATCGGTCTACGAGCAGTACTTC; CDR3 protein: CASSSQGRSVYEQYF
J gene: TRBJ2-3; clone size: NA; V gene: TRBV28; D gene: NA; CDR3 DNA: TGTGCCAGCAGCTATGTTTCGACAGATACGCAGTATTTT; CDR3 protein: CASSYVSTDTQYF
J gene: TRBJ2-7; clone size: NA; V gene: TRBV9; D gene: TRBD2; CDR3 DNA: TGTGCCAGCAGCGTACCTTCGGGGGAGGGGGAGCAGTACTTC; CDR3 protein: CASSVPSGEGEQYF
J gene: TRBJ2-5; clone size: once; V gene: TRBV5-5; D gene: TRBD2; CDR3 DNA: TGTGCCAGCCAGGGGACTAGCGCATTTGGGGGAGAGACCCAGTACTTC; CDR3 protein: CASQGTSAFGGETQYF
J gene: TRBJ1-1; clone size: NA; V gene: TRBV5-1; D gene: NA; CDR3 DNA: TGCGCCAGCAGCTCAGGGATAGCGGCTTTCTTT; CDR3 protein: CASSSGIAAFF
J gene: TRBJ2-2; clone size: NA; V gene: TRBV18; D gene: TRBD2; CDR3 DNA: TGTGCCAGCTCCTATTCCGGGACTAGCGACCACGGGGAGCTGTTTTTT; CDR3 protein: CASSYSGTSDHGELFF
J gene: TRBJ1-1; clone size: NA; V gene: TRBV20-1; D gene: TRBD1; CDR3 DNA: TGCAGTGCCCCGGGACAGACTGAAGCTTTCTTT; CDR3 protein: CSAPGQTEAFF
J gene: TRBJ1-4; clone size: NA; V gene: TRBV10-3; D gene: NA; CDR3 DNA: TGTGCCATCAGTGCGAGGGTGGGAAGCGCAACTAATGAAAAACTGTTTTTT; CDR3 protein: CAISARVGSATNEKLFF
J gene: TRBJ2-1; clone size: NA; V gene: TRBV27; D gene: NA; CDR3 DNA: TGTGCCAGCAGTTTAACGCCACGCCACAATGAGCAGTTCTTC; CDR3 protein: CASSLTPRHNEQFF
J gene: TRBJ1-2; clone size: NA; V gene: TRBV14; D gene: NA; CDR3 DNA: TGTGCCAGCAGCCGAGGCAGGACTGGCTACACCTTC; CDR3 protein: CASSRGRTGYTF
J gene: TRBJ2-2; clone size: NA; V gene: TRBV7-9; D gene: TRBD1; CDR3 DNA: TGTGCCAGCAGCCTCACCGGGACAGGGACGACCGGGGAGCTGTTTTTT; CDR3 protein: CASSLTGTGTTGELFF
J gene: TRBJ1-3; clone size: few; V gene: TRBV5-1; D gene: NA; CDR3 DNA: TGCGCCAGCACCCCTGGGGGGTCTGGAAACACCATATATTTT; CDR3 protein: CASTPGGSGNTIYF
J gene: TRBJ2-1; clone size: once; V gene: TRBV28; D gene: TRBD2; CDR3 DNA: TGTGCCAGCAGTTCGCCCGGGACTAGAAAGAATGAGCAGTTCTTC; CDR3 protein: CASSSPGTRKNEQFF
J gene: TRBJ2-7; clone size: once; V gene: TRBV28; D gene: NA; CDR3 DNA: TGTGCCGGGGCGGGACCGCTGAGCGAGCAGTACTTC; CDR3 protein: CAGAGPLSEQYF
J gene: TRBJ2-7; clone size: NA; V gene: TRBV5-4; D gene: TRBD2; CDR3 DNA: TGTGCCAGCAGCATAACACTAGCGGACTACGAGCAGTACTTC; CDR3 protein: CASSITLADYEQYF
J gene: TRBJ2-7; clone size: NA; V gene: TRBV28; D gene: TRBD2; CDR3 DNA: TGTGCCAGCACCCTTTTTTTAGCGGGAGGGCCGGGTGAGCAGTACTTC; CDR3 protein: CASTLFLAGGPGEQYF
J gene: TRBJ2-1; clone size: NA; V gene: TRBV18; D gene: TRBD2; CDR3 DNA: TGTGCCAGCTCAACCCTAGCGGGAGTCCCCAATGAGCAGTTCTTC; CDR3 protein: CASSTLAGVPNEQFF
J gene: TRBJ1-3; clone size: NA; V gene: TRBV13; D gene: NA; CDR3 DNA: TGTGCCAGCAGGAAGGGCTTCTCTGGAAACACCATATATTTT; CDR3 protein: CASRKGFSGNTIYF
J gene: TRBJ2-7; clone size: NA; V gene: TRBV14; D gene: NA; CDR3 DNA: TGTGCCAGCAGCCGGTATAGTTCCTACGAGCAGTACTTC; CDR3 protein: CASSRYSSYEQYF
J gene: TRBJ2-2; clone size: NA; V gene: TRBV19; D gene: NA; CDR3 DNA: TGTGCCAGTAGTATAATCGGGAACACCGGGGAGCTGTTTTTT; CDR3 protein: CASSIIGNTGELFF
J gene: TRBJ1-1; clone size: once; V gene: TRBV11-2; D gene: NA; CDR3 DNA: TGTGCCAGCAGCCCTTACGCCCGGGAAGCTTTCTTT; CDR3 protein: CASSPYAREAFF
J gene: TRBJ2-1; clone size: NA; V gene: TRBV5-1; D gene: TRBD1; CDR3 DNA: TGCGCCAGTCAGACAGGGTCGTTTCTCAATGAGCAGTTCTTC; CDR3 protein: CASQTGSFLNEQFF
J gene: TRBJ2-3; clone size: once; V gene: TRBV27; D gene: NA; CDR3 DNA: TGTGCCAGCAGCCCAAGAGGGACCGATACGCAGTATTTT; CDR3 protein: CASSPRGTDTQYF
J gene: TRBJ2-7; clone size: NA; V gene: TRBV7-2; D gene: NA; CDR3 DNA: TGTGCCAGCAGCTTAGAGGGCTGGACGGGCTACGAGCAGTACTTC; CDR3 protein: CASSLEGWTGYEQYF
J gene: TRBJ2-3; clone size: NA; V gene: TRBV18; D gene: TRBD2; CDR3 DNA: TGTGCCAGCTCACCGCTACCTAGCGGGAGCCTTAGGGATACGCAGTATTTT; CDR3 protein: CASSPLPSGSLRDTQYF
J gene: TRBJ2-2; clone size: NA; V gene: TRBV18; D gene: NA; CDR3 DNA: TGTGCCAGCTCACCACCGTCAACGAACACCGGGGAGCTGTTTTTT; CDR3 protein: CASSPPSTNTGELFF
J gene: TRBJ2-1; clone size: NA; V gene: TRBV9; D gene: NA; CDR3 DNA: TGTGCCAGCAGCCAAAGCGGGTTCAGTTACAATGAGCAGTTCTTC; CDR3 protein: CASSQSGFSYNEQFF
J gene: TRBJ2-6; clone size: NA; V gene: TRBV30; D gene: TRBD1; CDR3 DNA: TGTGCCTGGAGTGTGACAGGGCGTTTTCATGGGGCCAACGTCCTGACTTTC; CDR3 protein: CAWSVTGRFHGANVLTF
J gene: TRBJ1-3; clone size: NA; V gene: TRBV7-6; D gene: NA; CDR3 DNA: TGTGCCAGCAGCTTAAATATAGGGATGGGAAACACCATATATTTT; CDR3 protein: CASSLNIGMGNTIYF